Described below is a single T cell receptor (beta chain) sequence and its context. Arm-PCR of CDR3 regions with iRepertoire HTBI primers generated TCR beta libraries. From the multiplex PCR reads, TCRdb called clonotypes with MiXCR, one entry per CDR3 protein. Of fewer than 350,000 distinct CDR3 sequences listed, over 15% were seen once; the top ten hold less than 40%. These data come from a study of regulatory T cells in long-lasting Graves disease. The overall study: Graves' patients, diagnosed recently, had received antithyroid drugs under 3 months.

Time point noted: newly diagnosed GD, antithyroid drugs for less than 3 months. Isolated PBMC RNA provided the starting material for the TCR library. The EDTA tubes were filled with 7 to 9.5 milliliters of drawn peripheral blood. Germline lookup yields CDR1 LNHDA and CDR2 SQIVND (reference sequence). V was clipped by 0 bases and J by 3 bases, with 11 bases between them. This CDR3 is 16 amino acids long. This TCR was sampled from a female donor with Graves disease. The material sequenced was peripheral blood mononuclear cells (PBMCs), taken at new diagnosis, from a patient treated with antithyroid drugs. The chain uses TRBV19 and TRBJ2-2; TRBD1 is a possible D gene (7 bases). The CDR3: CASSIETGTYTGELFF. CDR3 bases: TGTGCCAGTAGTATAGAGACAGGGACTTACACCGGGGAGCTGTTTTTT.